This T cell receptor beta chain emerged from a study of vaccination and CD4 T cells after COVID-19. Study-wide context: Sampling that followed vaccination took place a median approximately 79 days after dose two, within a range of 14 to 241.

Notes on the study in general: A nonsignificant median increase from about 22 to 38 SARS-CoV-2-reactive clonotypes was observed.

Sequencing of DNA taken from cultured CD4+ T cells relied on the Oncomine TCR Beta short-read assay. The genomic DNA was obtained from cultured CD4+ T cells by extraction with the QIAamp micro DNA kit. TCRdb recomputed calls from the PCR reads with MiXCR, one row per CDR3 protein. The sample lists 20,000 or so distinct CDR3 sequences, 40% to 60% occurring once. This clonotype was observed a handful of times. What it binds is unknown. CDR3 size: 15 residues. Germline V lookup: CDR1 SGHTA, CDR2 FQGNSA. Trimming removed 5 bases from V and 3 bases from J; junction bases left unmatched: 5. Sample treatment: roughly 10-day PBMC culture with coronavirus spike peptide pools or control peptides (ViraFEST assay). First, ViraFEST expanded antigen-specific T cells with peptide pools, and next it sequenced the TCRs.

The specimen was CD4+ T cells from blood, cultured in vitro, collected before SARS-CoV-2 vaccination. The chain links TRBV7-2 to TRBJ1-5; the match to TRBD1 covers 9 bases. The receptor comes from a human donor who had recovered from COVID-19. The DNA of the CDR3 is TGTGCCAGCAGCCTACAGGGGGCCATCAATCAGCCCCAGCATTTT. It is translated as CASSLQGAINQPQHF.